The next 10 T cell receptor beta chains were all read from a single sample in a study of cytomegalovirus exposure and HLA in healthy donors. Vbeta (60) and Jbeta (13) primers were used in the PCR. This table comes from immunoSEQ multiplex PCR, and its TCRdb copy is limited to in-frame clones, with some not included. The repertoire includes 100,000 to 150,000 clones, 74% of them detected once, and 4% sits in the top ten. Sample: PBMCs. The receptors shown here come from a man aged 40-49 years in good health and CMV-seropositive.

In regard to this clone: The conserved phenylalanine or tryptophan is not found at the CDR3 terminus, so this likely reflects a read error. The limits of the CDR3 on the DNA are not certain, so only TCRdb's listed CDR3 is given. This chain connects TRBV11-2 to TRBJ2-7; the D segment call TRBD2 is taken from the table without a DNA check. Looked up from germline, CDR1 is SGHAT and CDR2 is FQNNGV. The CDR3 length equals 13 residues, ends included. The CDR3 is CASSLIRGTSGNL.

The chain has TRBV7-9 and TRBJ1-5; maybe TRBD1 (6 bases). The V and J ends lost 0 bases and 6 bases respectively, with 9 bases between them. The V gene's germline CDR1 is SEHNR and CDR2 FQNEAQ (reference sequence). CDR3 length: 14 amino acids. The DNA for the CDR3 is TGTGCCAGCAGCTTAGCGGGAGGGGGTCAGCCCCAGCATTTT. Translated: CASSLAGGGQPQHF.

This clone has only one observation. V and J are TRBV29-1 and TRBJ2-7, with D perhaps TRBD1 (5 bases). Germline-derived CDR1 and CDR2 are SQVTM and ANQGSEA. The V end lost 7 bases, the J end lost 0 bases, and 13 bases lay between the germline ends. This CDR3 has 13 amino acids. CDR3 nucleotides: TGCAGCGCCGTGACAGTCGTCTCCTACGAGCAGTACTTC. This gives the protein CSAVTVVSYEQYF.

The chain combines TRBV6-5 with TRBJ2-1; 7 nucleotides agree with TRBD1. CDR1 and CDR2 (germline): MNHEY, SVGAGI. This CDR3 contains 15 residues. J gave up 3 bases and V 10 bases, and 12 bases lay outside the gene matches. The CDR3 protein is CANDSTGTDYNEQFF. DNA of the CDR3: TGTGCCAACGATTCTACTGGGACAGACTACAATGAGCAGTTCTTC.

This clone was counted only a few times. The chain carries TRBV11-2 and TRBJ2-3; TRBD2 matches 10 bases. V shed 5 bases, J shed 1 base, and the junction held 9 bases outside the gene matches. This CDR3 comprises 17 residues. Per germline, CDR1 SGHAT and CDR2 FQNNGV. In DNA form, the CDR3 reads TGTGCCAGCAGCGTGACATCCGGGACTAGCGGCACAGATACGCAGTATTTT. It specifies CASSVTSGTSGTDTQYF. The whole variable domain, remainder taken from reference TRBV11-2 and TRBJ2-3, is EAGVAQSPRYKIIEKRQSVAFWCNPISGHATLYWYQQILGQGPKLLIQFQNNGVVDDSQLPKDRFSAERLKGVDSTLKIQPAKLEDSAVYLCASSVTSGTSGTDTQYFGPGTRLTVL.

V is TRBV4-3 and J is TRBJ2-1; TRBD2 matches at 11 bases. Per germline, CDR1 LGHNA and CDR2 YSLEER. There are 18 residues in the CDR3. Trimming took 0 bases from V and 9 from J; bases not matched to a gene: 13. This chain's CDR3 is CASSQDATSGTRVAEQFF. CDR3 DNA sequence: TGCGCCAGCAGCCAAGATGCGACTAGCGGGACCAGGGTCGCTGAGCAGTTCTTC.

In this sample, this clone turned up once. In DNA form, the CDR3 reads TGTGCCAGCAGCCCCCTAACGGGAGGATCCTACGAGCAGTACTTC. Translated: CASSPLTGGSYEQYF. The V call is TRBV6-5, the J call TRBJ2-7; TRBD2 matches at 7 bases. The J segment lost 1 base and the V segment lost 6 bases, leaving 9 bases of the junction unmatched. Germline CDR1 MNHEY, CDR2 SVGAGI. CDR3 length: 15 residues.

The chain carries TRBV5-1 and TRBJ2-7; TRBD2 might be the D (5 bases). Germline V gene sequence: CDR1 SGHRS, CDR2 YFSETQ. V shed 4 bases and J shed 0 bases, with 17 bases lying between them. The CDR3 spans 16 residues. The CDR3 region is CASSLELAESSYEQYF. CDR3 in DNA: TGCGCCAGCAGCCTAGAGCTAGCCGAAAGCTCCTACGAGCAGTACTTC.

CDR3 sequence: CASSLVSDQETQYF. CDR3 nucleotides: TGTGCCAGCAGCTTGGTATCGGACCAAGAGACCCAGTACTTC. The V and J genes are TRBV5-6 and TRBJ2-5; D not resolved. The germline V gene encodes CDR1 SGHDT and CDR2 YYEEEE. The CDR3 length is 14 residues. Trimming removed 0 bases at V and 0 bases at J, with 6 bases between.

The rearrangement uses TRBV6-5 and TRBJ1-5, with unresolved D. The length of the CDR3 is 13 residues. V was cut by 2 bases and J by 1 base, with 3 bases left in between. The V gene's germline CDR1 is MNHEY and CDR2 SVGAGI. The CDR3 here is CASSYGSNQPQHF. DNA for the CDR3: TGTGCCAGCAGTTACGGCAGCAATCAGCCCCAGCATTTT.